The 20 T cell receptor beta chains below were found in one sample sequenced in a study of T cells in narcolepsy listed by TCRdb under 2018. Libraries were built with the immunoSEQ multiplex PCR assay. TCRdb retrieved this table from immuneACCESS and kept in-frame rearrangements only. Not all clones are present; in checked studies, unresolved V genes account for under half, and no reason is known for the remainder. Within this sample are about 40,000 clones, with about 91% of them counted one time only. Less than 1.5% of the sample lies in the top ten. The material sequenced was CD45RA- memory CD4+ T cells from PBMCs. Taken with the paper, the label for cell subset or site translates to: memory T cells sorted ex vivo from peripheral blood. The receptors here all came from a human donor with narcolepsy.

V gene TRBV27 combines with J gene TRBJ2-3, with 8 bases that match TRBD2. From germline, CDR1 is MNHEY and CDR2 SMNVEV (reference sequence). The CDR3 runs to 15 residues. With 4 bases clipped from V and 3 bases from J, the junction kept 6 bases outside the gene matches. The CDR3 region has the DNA TGTGCCAGCAGTTATCGGGGGGGAGGGACAGATACGCAGTATTTT. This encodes CASSYRGGGTDTQYF.

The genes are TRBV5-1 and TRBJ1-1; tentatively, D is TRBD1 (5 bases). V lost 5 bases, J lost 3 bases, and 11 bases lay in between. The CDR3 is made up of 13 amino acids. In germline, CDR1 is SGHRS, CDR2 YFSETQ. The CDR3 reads CASRVQEDTEAFF. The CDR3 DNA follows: TGCGCCAGCAGGGTACAGGAGGACACTGAAGCTTTCTTT.

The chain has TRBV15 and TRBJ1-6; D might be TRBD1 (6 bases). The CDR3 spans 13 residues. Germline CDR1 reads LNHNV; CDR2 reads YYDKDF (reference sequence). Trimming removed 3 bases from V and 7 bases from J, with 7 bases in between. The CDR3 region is CATSRDSNSPLHF. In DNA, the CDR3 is TGTGCCACCAGCAGGGACAGCAATTCACCCCTCCACTTT.

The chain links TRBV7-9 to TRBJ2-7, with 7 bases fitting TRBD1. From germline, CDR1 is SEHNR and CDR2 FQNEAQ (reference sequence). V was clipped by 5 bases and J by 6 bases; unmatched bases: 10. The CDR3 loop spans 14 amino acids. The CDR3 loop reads CASSRDRAEFEQYF. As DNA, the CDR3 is TGTGCCAGCAGCCGCGACAGGGCGGAATTCGAGCAGTACTTC.

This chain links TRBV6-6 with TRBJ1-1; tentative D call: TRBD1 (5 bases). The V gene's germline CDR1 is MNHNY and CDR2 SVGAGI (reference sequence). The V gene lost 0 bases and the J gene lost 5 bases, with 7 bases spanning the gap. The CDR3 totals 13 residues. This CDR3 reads CASSYSRQTEAFF. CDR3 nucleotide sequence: TGTGCCAGCAGTTACTCGAGACAGACTGAAGCTTTCTTT.

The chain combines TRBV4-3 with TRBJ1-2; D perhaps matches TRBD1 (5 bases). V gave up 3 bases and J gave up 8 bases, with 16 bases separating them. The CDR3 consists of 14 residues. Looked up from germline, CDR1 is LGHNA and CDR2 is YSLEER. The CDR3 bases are TGCGCCAGCAGCCACCAAGGCCAGGGTTTGGGCTACACCTTC. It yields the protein CASSHQGQGLGYTF.

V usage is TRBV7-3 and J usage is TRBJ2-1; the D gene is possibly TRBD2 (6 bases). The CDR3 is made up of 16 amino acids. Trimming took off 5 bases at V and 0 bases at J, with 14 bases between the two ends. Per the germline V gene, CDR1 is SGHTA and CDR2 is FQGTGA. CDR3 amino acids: CASSPLALSSYNEQFF. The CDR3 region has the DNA TGTGCCAGCAGCCCCCTAGCGCTAAGCTCCTACAATGAGCAGTTCTTC.

The CDR3: CASSKGRQGVTGELFF. CDR3 DNA sequence: TGTGCCAGTAGTAAGGGTAGGCAGGGCGTGACCGGGGAGCTGTTTTTT. The chain is built from TRBV19 and TRBJ2-2; TRBD1 is a possible D gene (5 bases). Trimming pared 4 bases from V and 5 bases from J, leaving 17 bases between. Germline CDR1 and CDR2: LNHDA and SQIVND (reference sequence). This CDR3 is 16 amino acids long.

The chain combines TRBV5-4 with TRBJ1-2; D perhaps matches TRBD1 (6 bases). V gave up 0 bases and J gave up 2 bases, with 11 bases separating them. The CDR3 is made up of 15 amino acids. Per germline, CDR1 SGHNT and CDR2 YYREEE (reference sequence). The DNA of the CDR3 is TGTGCCAGCAGCTTGGGAGGCCAGGGGAACTATGGCTACACCTTC. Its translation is CASSLGGQGNYGYTF. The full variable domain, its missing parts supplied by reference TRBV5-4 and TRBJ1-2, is ETGVTQSPTHLIKTRGQQVTLRCSSQSGHNTVSWYQQALGQGPQFIFQYYREEENGRGNFPPRFSGLQFPNYSSELNVNALELDDSALYLCASSLGGQGNYGYTFGSGTRLTVV.

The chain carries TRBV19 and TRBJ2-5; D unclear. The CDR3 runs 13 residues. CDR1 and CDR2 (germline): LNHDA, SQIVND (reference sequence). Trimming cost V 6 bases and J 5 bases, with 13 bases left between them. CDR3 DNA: TGTGCCAGTAGCCCCCCCGGGCCGGAGACCCAGTACTTC. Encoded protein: CASSPPGPETQYF.

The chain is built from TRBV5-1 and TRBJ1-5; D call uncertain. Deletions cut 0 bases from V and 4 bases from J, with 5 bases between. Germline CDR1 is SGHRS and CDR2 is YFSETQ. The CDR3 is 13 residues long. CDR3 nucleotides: TGCGCCAGCAGCTTGGGCCAGAATCAGCCCCAGCATTTT. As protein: CASSLGQNQPQHF.

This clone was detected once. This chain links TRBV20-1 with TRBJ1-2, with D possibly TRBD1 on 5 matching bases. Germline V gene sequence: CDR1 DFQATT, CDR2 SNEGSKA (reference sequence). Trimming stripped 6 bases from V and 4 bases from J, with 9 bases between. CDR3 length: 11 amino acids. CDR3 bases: TGCAGTGCGGGGCTAGGCTATGGCTACACCTTC. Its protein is CSAGLGYGYTF.

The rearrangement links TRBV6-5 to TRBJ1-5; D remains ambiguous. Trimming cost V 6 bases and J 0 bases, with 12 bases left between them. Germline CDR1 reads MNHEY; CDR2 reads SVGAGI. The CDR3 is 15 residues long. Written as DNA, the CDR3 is TGTGCCAGCAGCTCCCTGGGAGGTAGCAATCAGCCCCAGCATTTT. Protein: CASSSLGGSNQPQHF.

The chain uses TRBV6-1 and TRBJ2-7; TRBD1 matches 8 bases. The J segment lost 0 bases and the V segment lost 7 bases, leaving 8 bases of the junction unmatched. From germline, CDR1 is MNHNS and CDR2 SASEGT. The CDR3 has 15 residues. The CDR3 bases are TGTGCCAGCATACCTACAGGGGGTAGCTCCTACGAGCAGTACTTC. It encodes CASIPTGGSSYEQYF.

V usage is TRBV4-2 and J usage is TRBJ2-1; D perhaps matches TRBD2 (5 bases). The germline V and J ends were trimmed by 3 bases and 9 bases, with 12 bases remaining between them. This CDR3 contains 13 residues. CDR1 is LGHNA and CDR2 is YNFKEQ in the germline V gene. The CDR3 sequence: CASSQREPGEQFF. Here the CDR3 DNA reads TGTGCCAGCAGCCAGAGGGAGCCCGGTGAGCAGTTCTTC.

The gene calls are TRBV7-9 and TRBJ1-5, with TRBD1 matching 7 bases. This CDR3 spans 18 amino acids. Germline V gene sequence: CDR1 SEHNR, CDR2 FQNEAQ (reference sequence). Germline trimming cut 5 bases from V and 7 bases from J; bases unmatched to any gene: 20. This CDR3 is CASSQADREAGIRQPQHF. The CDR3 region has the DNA TGTGCCAGCAGCCAAGCCGACAGGGAGGCGGGGATCAGGCAGCCCCAGCATTTT.

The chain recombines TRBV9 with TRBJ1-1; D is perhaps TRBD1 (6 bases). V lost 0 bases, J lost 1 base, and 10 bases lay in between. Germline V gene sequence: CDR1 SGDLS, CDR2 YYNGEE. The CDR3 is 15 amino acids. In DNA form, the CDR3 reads TGTGCCAGCAGCGTAGACGGGGGCGCGAACACTGAAGCTTTCTTT. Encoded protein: CASSVDGGANTEAFF.

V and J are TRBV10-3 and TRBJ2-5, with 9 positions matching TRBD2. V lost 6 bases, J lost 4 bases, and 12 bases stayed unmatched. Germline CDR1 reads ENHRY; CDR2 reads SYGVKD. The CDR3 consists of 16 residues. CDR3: CAIRGGGATSGETQYF. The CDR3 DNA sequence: TGTGCCATCAGGGGCGGGGGGGCCACCTCGGGAGAGACCCAGTACTTC.

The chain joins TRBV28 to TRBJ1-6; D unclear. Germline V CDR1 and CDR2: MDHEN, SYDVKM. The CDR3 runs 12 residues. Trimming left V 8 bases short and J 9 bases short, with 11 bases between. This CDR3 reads CASRIMSSPLHF. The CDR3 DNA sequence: TGTGCCAGCCGAATCATGAGTTCACCCCTCCACTTT.

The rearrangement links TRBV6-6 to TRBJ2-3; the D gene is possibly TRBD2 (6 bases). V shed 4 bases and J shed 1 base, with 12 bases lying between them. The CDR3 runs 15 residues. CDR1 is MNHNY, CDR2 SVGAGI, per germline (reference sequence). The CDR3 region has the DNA TGTGCCAGCAGTTCGGGACTCGAAGGCACAGATACGCAGTATTTT. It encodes CASSSGLEGTDTQYF.